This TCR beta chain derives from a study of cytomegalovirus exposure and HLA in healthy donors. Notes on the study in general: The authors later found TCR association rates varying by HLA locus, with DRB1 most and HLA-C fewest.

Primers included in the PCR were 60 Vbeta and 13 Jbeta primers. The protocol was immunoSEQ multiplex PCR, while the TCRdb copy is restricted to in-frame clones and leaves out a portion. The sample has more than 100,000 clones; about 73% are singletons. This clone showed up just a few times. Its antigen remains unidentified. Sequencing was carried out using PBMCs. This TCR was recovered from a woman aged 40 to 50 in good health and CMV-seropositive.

CDR3 residues: CSVTGTRDRVGTEAFF. In nucleotides, the CDR3 is TGCAGCGTCACTGGGACAAGGGATCGAGTGGGCACTGAAGCTTTCTTT. The chain is built from TRBV29-1 and TRBJ1-1; D possibly corresponds to TRBD1 (6 bases). CDR3 size: 16 residues. Germline assignment: CDR1 SQVTM and CDR2 ANQGSEA. The V end lost 6 bases, the J end lost 4 bases, and 24 bases lay between the germline ends.